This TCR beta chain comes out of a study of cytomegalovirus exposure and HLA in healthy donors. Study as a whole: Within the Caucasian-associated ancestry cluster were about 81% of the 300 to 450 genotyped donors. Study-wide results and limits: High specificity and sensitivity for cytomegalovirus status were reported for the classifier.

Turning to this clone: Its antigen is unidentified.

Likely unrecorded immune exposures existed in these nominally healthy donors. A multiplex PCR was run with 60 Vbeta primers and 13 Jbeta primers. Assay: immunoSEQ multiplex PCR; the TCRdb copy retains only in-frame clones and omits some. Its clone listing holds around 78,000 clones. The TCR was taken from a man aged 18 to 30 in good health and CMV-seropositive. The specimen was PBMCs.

CDR3 DNA sequence: TGTGCCAGCAGCTTAGAAGGCTGGGCCGGGGGGTCACCCCTCCACTTT. Encoded protein: CASSLEGWAGGSPLHF. The chain joins TRBV7-9 to TRBJ1-6; maybe TRBD1 (5 bases). Trimming cost V 1 base and J 10 bases, with 17 bases left between them. The CDR3 has 16 residues. The germline CDR1 and CDR2 sequences are SEHNR and FQNEAQ (reference sequence).